This T cell receptor (beta chain) came from a study of molecular identifiers for immune sequencing clone quantification. The table lists this clonotype with a few counts. TCRdb recomputed calls from the PCR reads with MiXCR, one row per CDR3 protein. Here the sample spans roughly 630,000 distinct CDR3 sequences, about 25% being singletons. V lost 7 bases, J lost 4 bases, and 10 bases stayed unmatched. Looked up from germline, CDR1 is LNHDA and CDR2 is SQIVND (reference sequence). The CDR3 is made up of 16 amino acids. Material for sequencing was naive CD8+ T cells from blood, with Jurkat cell RNA spiked in. Subset noted: FACS-sorted CD8+CD4-CCR7+CD45RA+ naive T cells. This receptor was obtained from a human donor in good health. Some libraries in this study had Jurkat cell RNA spiked in. The V and J genes are TRBV19 and TRBJ2-2; 9 bases line up with TRBD2. CDR3 nucleotide sequence: TGTGCCAGTACAGCGGGAGGACCCTGGGGCACCGGGGAGCTGTTTTTT. This translates into CASTAGGPWGTGELFF.